A selection of T cell receptor beta chains follows, all from one sample in a study of T cell repertoires in urothelial bladder cancer. Method: immunoSEQ multiplex PCR; TCRdb's copy keeps in-frame clones and lacks some. The sample shows about 11,000 clones, 68% of them seen only once. The sample consisted of tumor-infiltrating cells from bladder cancer. These receptors originate from a human donor with a benign inflammatory bladder lesion. Both conserved end residues are part of each CDR3. A D gene is named only where the DNA matches it firmly. Part of the rows lack a size; the others show once, few, many or a class for expanded clones.

d_call j_call v_call clone_size cdr3_nt cdr3_aa
NA TRBJ1-3 TRBV9 NA TGTGCCAGCAGCCGAGGACAGAGCTCTGGAAACACCATATATTTT CASSRGQSSGNTIYF
TRBD1 TRBJ2-1 TRBV4-1 NA TGCGCCAGCAGCCAAGAGGAGACAGGGAGATACAATGAGCAGTTCTTC CASSQEETGRYNEQFF
TRBD1 TRBJ2-1 TRBV10-1 few TGCGCCAGCAGTGGGCAGGGGGTCTTCAATGAGCAGTTCTTC CASSGQGVFNEQFF
NA TRBJ1-2 TRBV6-5 NA TGTGCCAGCACCCCAGGGTTTCTCGGCTATGGCTACACCTTC CASTPGFLGYGYTF
NA TRBJ1-1 TRBV18 NA TGTGCCACCTCTCCGCGGGGAGAAACTGAAGCTTTCTTT CATSPRGETEAFF
NA TRBJ1-1 TRBV2 NA TGTGCCAGGGGGACCGCGAGGGTGAACACTGAAGCTTTCTTT CARGTARVNTEAFF
NA TRBJ1-4 TRBV6-1 once TGTGCCAGCAGTCTAACCCTGGTTAATGAAAAACTGTTTTTT CASSLTLVNEKLFF
NA TRBJ1-6 TRBV7-9 NA TGTGCCATCCACGACCGGCTACAGACGAATTCACCCCTCCACTTT CAIHDRLQTNSPLHF
NA TRBJ1-6 TRBV9 few TGTGCCAGCAGCGTAGGACAGGTCCATTCACCCCTCCACTTT CASSVGQVHSPLHF
NA TRBJ1-6 TRBV19 NA TGTGCCAGTAAGGTGGGGCGGAATGATAATTCACCCCTCCACTTT CASKVGRNDNSPLHF
NA TRBJ1-1 TRBV10-3 NA TGTGCCATCACTACAGGTTCCGCTGAAGCTTTCTTT CAITTGSAEAFF
NA TRBJ1-1 TRBV18 few TGTGCCAGCTCACTTGATCAGGTCGGTACTGAAGCTTTCTTT CASSLDQVGTEAFF
NA TRBJ2-7 TRBV11-2 NA TGTGCCAGCAGCTTTCGGAGGTACGAGCAGTACTTC CASSFRRYEQYF
NA TRBJ1-5 TRBV27 NA TGTGCCAGCAGCCGTTATAGCAATCAGCCCCAGCATTTT CASSRYSNQPQHF
NA TRBJ1-1 TRBV30 NA TGTGCCTGGAGTGTAGGAATGGGGGAAGCTTTCTTT CAWSVGMGEAFF
NA TRBJ2-2 TRBV4-1 once TGCGCCAGCAGCCAAGGACACTTCACCGGGGAGCTGTTTTTT CASSQGHFTGELFF
NA TRBJ1-2 TRBV7-9 NA TGTGCCAGCAGCCGGCATTATGGCTACACCTTC CASSRHYGYTF
NA TRBJ2-1 TRBV18 NA TGTGCCAGCTCACCTCGAAGCTCCTACAATGAGCAGTTCTTC CASSPRSSYNEQFF
NA TRBJ2-7 TRBV5-1 NA TGCGCCAGCAGCGTAGACTCTCCGATACTTTACGAGCAGTACTTC CASSVDSPILYEQYF
TRBD1 TRBJ1-2 TRBV18 NA TGTGCCAGCTCACCACGCCGGGACAGTGCTGGTGGCTACACCTTC CASSPRRDSAGGYTF
TRBD1 TRBJ2-7 TRBV5-5 medium-sized TGTGCCAGCAGCTCTCCCGATAGGGGGCCGGCCTACGAGCAGTACTTC CASSSPDRGPAYEQYF
NA TRBJ1-1 TRBV7-3 NA TGTGCCAGCAGCTTAACAGGGGGGTCGGCTTTCTTT CASSLTGGSAFF
TRBD1 TRBJ2-1 TRBV6-1 once TGTGCCAGCCGTGGGACAGGGGTGTACAATGAGCAGTTCTTC CASRGTGVYNEQFF
NA TRBJ1-1 TRBV23-1 once TGCGCCAGCAGCCCGGACCGCCGAGGGGACACTGAAGCTTTCTTT CASSPDRRGDTEAFF
NA TRBJ2-4 TRBV5-8 NA TGTGCCAGCAGCTTAGATTGGGGGGCTGGAGCCAAAAACATTCAGTACTTC CASSLDWGAGAKNIQYF
TRBD1 TRBJ1-5 TRBV6-1 NA TGTGCCAGCAGTCAAGACAGGGGGGGGAATCAGCCCCAGCATTTT CASSQDRGGNQPQHF
NA TRBJ1-1 TRBV12-2 NA TGTGCAAGTCGCATACCGGGACAGGGAGGGGGGAAAGCTTTCTTT CASRIPGQGGGKAFF
TRBD1 TRBJ1-1 TRBV6-5 NA TGTGCCAGCAGTTACGCGGGGACAGGGATGAACACTGAAGCTTTCTTT CASSYAGTGMNTEAFF
NA TRBJ1-1 TRBV28 few TGTGCCAGCAGTTTGCCCGGGAGCGGGACTGAAGCTTTCTTT CASSLPGSGTEAFF